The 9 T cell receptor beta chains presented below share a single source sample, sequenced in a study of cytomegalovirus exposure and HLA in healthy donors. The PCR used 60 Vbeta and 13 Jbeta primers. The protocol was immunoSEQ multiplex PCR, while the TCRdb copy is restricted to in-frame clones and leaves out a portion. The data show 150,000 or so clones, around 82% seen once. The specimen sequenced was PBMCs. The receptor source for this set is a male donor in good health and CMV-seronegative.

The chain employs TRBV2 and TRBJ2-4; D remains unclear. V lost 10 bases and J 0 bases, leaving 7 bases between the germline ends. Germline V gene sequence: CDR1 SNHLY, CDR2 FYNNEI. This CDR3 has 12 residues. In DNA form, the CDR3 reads TGTGCCACCTCCTTAGCCAAAAACATTCAGTACTTC. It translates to CATSLAKNIQYF.

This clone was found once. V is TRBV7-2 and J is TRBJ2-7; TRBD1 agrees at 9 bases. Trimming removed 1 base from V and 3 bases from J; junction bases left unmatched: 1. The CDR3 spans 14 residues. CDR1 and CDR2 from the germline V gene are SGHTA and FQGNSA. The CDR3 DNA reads TGTGCCAGCAGCTTAGGGGGACAGGGCTACGAGCAGTACTTC. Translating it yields CASSLGGQGYEQYF.

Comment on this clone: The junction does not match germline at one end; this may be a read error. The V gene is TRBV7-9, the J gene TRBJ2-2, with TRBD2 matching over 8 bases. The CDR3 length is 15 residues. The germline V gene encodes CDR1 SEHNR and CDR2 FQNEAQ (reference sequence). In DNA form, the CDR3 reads TGTTCCAGCAGCTTAGCGGGACAGAACACCGGGGAGCTGTTTTTT. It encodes CSSSLAGQNTGELFF.

Here the CDR3 reads CASSQAGTSSETQYF. The DNA of the CDR3 is TGTGCCAGCAGTCAGGCCGGGACTAGCTCCGAGACCCAGTACTTC. The chain has TRBV25-1 and TRBJ2-5; 9 nucleotides align to TRBD2. V gave up 5 bases and J gave up 5 bases; unmatched junction bases: 9. Germline V gives CDR1 MGHDK, CDR2 SYGVNS. This CDR3 is built from 15 residues.

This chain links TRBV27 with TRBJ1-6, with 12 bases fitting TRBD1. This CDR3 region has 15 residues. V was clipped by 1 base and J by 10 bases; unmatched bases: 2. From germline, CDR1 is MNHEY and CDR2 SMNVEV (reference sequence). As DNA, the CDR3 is TGTGCCAGCAGTTTATGGGGACAGGGGGCGTCACCCCTCCACTTT. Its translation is CASSLWGQGASPLHF.

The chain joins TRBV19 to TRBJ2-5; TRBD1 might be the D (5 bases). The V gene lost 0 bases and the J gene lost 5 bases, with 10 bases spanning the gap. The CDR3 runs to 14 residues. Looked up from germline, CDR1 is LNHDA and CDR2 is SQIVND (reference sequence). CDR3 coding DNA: TGTGCCAGTAGTATAGATACAGGATGGGAGACCCAGTACTTC. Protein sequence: CASSIDTGWETQYF.

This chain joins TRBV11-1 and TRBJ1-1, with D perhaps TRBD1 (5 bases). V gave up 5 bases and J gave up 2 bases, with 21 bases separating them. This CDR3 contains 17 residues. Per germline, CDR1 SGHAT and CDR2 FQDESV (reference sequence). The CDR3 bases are TGTGCCAGCAGCGCATCAGGGTTTGAGGTTGAAAACACTGAAGCTTTCTTT. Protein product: CASSASGFEVENTEAFF. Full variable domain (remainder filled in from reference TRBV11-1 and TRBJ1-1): EAEVAQSPRYKITEKSQAVAFWCDPISGHATLYWYRQILGQGPELLVQFQDESVVDDSQLPKDRFSAERLKGVDSTLKIQPAELGDSAMYLCASSASGFEVENTEAFFGQGTRLTVV.

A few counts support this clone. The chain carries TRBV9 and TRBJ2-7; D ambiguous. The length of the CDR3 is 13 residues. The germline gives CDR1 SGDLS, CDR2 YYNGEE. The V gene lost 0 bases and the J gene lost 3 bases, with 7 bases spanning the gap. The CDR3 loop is CASSVDPSYEQYF. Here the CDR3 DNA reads TGTGCCAGCAGCGTAGACCCTAGCTACGAGCAGTACTTC.

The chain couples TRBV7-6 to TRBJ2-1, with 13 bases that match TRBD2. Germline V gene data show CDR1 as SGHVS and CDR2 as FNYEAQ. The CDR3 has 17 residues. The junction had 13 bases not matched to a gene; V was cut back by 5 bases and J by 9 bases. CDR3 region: CASSTSGLAGERGEQFF. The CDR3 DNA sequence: TGTGCCAGCAGCACAAGCGGACTAGCGGGAGAAAGGGGTGAGCAGTTCTTC.